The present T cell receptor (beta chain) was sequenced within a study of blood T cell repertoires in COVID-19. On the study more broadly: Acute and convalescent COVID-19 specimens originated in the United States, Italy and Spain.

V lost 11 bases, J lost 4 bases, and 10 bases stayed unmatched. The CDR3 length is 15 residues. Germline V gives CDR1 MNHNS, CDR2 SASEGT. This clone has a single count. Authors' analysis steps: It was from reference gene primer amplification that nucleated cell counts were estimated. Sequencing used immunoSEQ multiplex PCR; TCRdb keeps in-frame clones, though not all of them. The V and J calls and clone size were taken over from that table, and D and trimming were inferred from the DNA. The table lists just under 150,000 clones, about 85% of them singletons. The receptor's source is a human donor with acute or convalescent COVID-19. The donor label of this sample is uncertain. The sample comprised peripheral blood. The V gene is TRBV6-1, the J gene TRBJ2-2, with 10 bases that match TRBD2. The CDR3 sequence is CASVGASGSTGELFF. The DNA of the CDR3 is TGTGCCTCAGTCGGGGCTAGCGGGAGCACCGGGGAGCTGTTTTTT.